The 23 T cell receptor beta chains presented below share a single source sample, sequenced in a study of blood T cells in healthy people across ages. The authors ran a second PCR of about 6 to 11 cycles using a sample-barcoded 5' primer and a J-beta primer mix. TCRdb re-derived calls from the 5' RACE reads in MiXCR, one entry per CDR3 protein. The sample lists roughly 680,000 distinct CDR3 sequences, roughly half occurring once. Sample: blood. Receptors were obtained from a woman at least 80 years old in good health.

The table lists this clonotype with many counts. This chain joins TRBV5-1 and TRBJ2-7; the D call may be TRBD1 or TRBD2 (6 bases each). This CDR3 spans 13 amino acids. Germline values: CDR1 SGHRS, CDR2 YFSETQ. V was shortened by 2 bases and J by 7 bases, with 13 bases between the two germline ends. CDR3 bases: TGCGCCAGCAGCTTAGTGGGGGCGGGAGAGCAGTACTTC. Its translation: CASSLVGAGEQYF.

This clonotype was recorded a few times. This may arise from a read error, as a much more abundant clone is one base away. The chain carries TRBV6-4 and TRBJ2-1; D might be TRBD1 or TRBD2, each matching 5 bases. This CDR3 is built from 14 residues. CDR1 and CDR2 (germline): MRHNA, SNTAGT. The V end lost 7 bases, the J end lost 7 bases, and 17 bases lay between the germline ends. The CDR3 DNA follows: TGTGCCAGCACTCGAGAGTCAGGGAGTAATGAGCAGTTCTTC. It translates to CASTRESGSNEQFF.

The chain links TRBV10-3 to TRBJ1-5; tentatively, D is TRBD1 (6 bases). V was pared by 8 bases and J by 2 bases, with 10 bases between. CDR3 length equals 13 residues. Germline V lookup: CDR1 ENHRY, CDR2 SYGVKD. The CDR3 nucleotides are TGTGCCATCGCCCCAGGGGGCAATCAGCCCCAGCATTTT. It is translated as CAIAPGGNQPQHF.

This clonotype was seen many times. This chain joins TRBV2 and TRBJ2-5, with unresolved D. Looked up from germline, CDR1 is SNHLY and CDR2 is FYNNEI. The CDR3 extends over 11 amino acids. Trimming stripped 3 bases from V and 7 bases from J, with 6 bases between. CDR3 amino acids: CASSDQATQYF. CDR3 coding DNA: TGTGCCAGCAGTGACCAGGCGACCCAGTACTTC.

The rearrangement uses TRBV6-5 and TRBJ2-7, with 10 nucleotides matching TRBD2. The trim removed 4 bases at V and 3 bases at J, leaving 6 bases unmatched. The CDR3 is made up of 15 amino acids. Germline CDR1 is MNHEY and CDR2 is SVGAGI. The CDR3 DNA sequence: TGTGCCAGCAGTTCAACTAGCGGGGATTACTACGAGCAGTACTTC. Encoded protein: CASSSTSGDYYEQYF.

Regarding this clonotype: This could be a read error, since a much larger clone is one nucleotide away. This chain uses TRBV7-9 with TRBJ2-5, with unresolved D. Trimming removed 0 bases at V and 2 bases at J, with 13 bases between. The germline V gene encodes CDR1 SEHNR and CDR2 FQNEAQ (reference sequence). This CDR3 has 16 amino acids. CDR3 sequence reads: CASSLAGRILQETQYF. The CDR3 coding sequence is TGTGCCAGCAGCTTAGCGGGCAGAATCCTTCAAGAGACCCAGTACTTC. Drawing the rest from reference TRBV7-9 and TRBJ2-5, the complete variable domain is DTGVSQNPRHKITKRGQNVTFRCDPISEHNRLYWYRQTLGQGPEFLTYFQNEAQLEKSRLLSDRFSAERPKGSFSTLEIQRTEQGDSAMYLCASSLAGRILQETQYFGPGTRLLVL.

This clonotype came up a few times. The genes are TRBV7-3 and TRBJ2-5; weak D call: TRBD1 (6 bases). The germline V gene has CDR1 SGHTA and CDR2 FQGTGA. The germline V and J ends were trimmed by 3 bases and 4 bases, with 15 bases remaining between them. This CDR3 spans 15 amino acids. CDR3 loop: CASSLGHSKSETQYF. CDR3 nucleotide sequence: TGTGCCAGCAGCTTGGGACACAGCAAGTCAGAGACCCAGTACTTC.

Concerning this clonotype itself: Since a much larger clone is just one base distant, this may be a read error. This sequence joins TRBV3-1 and TRBJ2-1, with D perhaps matching TRBD2 (5 bases). The CDR3 has 17 residues. V was clipped by 4 bases and J by 1 base, with 17 bases between them. The germline gives CDR1 LGHDT, CDR2 YNNKEL (reference sequence). CDR3 residues: CASSLLKLASSYNEQFF. CDR3 bases: TGTGCCAGCAGCCTCCTCAAGTTAGCGTCTTCCTACAATGAGCAGTTCTTC.

Points on this clonotype: A read error may explain this, as a much larger clone is one base away. The chain combines TRBV29-1 with TRBJ2-5; unclear D gene. V gave up 3 bases and J gave up 11 bases, with 19 bases separating them. Germline-derived CDR1 and CDR2 are SQVTM and ANQGSEA. The CDR3 sequence is 13 residues long. CDR3 bases: TGCAGCGTTGATTTGGCCCCTACTAATGAGCAGTACTTC. Amino acid sequence: CSVDLAPTNEQYF.

This clonotype came up a few times. This chain links TRBV5-1 with TRBJ1-3, with TRBD1 as a possible D gene (6 bases). Germline V lookup: CDR1 SGHRS, CDR2 YFSETQ. The CDR3 loop spans 16 amino acids. With 3 bases removed from V and 0 bases from J, the gap between germline ends came to 13 bases. The CDR3 reads CASSSDRPLSGNTIYF. The CDR3 region has the DNA TGCGCCAGCAGCTCGGACAGACCGCTCTCTGGAAACACCATATATTTT.

Written as DNA, the CDR3 is TGCAGTGCTGTAGCGGAGCAAGAGACCCAGTACTTC. It translates to CSAVAEQETQYF. The chain joins TRBV20-1 to TRBJ2-5, with D possibly TRBD2 on 6 matching bases. Germline values: CDR1 DFQATT, CDR2 SNEGSKA (reference sequence). The V end was cut by 5 bases, the J end by 2 bases, with 9 bases between. The CDR3 is made up of 12 amino acids.

V and J are TRBV5-1 and TRBJ2-7; TRBD1 is a possible D gene (5 bases). The CDR3 length is 15 residues. Germline V lookup: CDR1 SGHRS, CDR2 YFSETQ. Trimming removed 7 bases from V and 3 bases from J, with 20 bases in between. CDR3 nucleotide sequence: TGCGCCAGCGCCGCCGAAGTTGGACAACTCTACGAGCAGTACTTC. This translates into CASAAEVGQLYEQYF.

For this clonotype: This may be a read error, as it is one base from a much larger clone. The chain combines TRBV28 with TRBJ2-7; tentative D call: TRBD2 (6 bases). Germline V lookup: CDR1 MDHEN, CDR2 SYDVKM. CDR3 length: 13 amino acids. The germline V and J ends were trimmed by 6 bases and 0 bases, with 9 bases remaining between them. CDR3 DNA sequence: TGTGCCAGCAGCCGGGACTTCTCCTACGAGCAGTACTTC. Its protein product is CASSRDFSYEQYF.

This clonotype was detected a few times. The genes are TRBV6-1 and TRBJ1-1, with D perhaps TRBD1 (6 bases). Germline CDR1 MNHNS, CDR2 SASEGT. The CDR3 loop spans 14 amino acids. Trimming took 3 bases from V and 1 from J, leaving 9 bases between them. CDR3 sequence (DNA): TGTGCCAGCAGTGACCCGACAGGGAACACTGAAGCTTTCTTT. It encodes CASSDPTGNTEAFF.

V gene TRBV12-3 or TRBV12-4 combines with J gene TRBJ1-1, with 8 bases matching TRBD1. The CDR3 has 14 residues. V lost 6 bases to trimming and J lost 0 bases; unmatched junction nucleotides: 3. Written as DNA, the CDR3 is TGTGCCAGCAGGGACAGGGTGCTGAACACTGAAGCTTTCTTT. It translates to CASRDRVLNTEAFF.

The CDR3 bases are TGCAGCGTTGACGAAGGGGAGGGAGGTGGCTATGGCTACACCTTC. It encodes CSVDEGEGGGYGYTF. The chain links TRBV29-1 to TRBJ1-2; maybe TRBD1 (5 bases). Germline CDR1 SQVTM, CDR2 ANQGSEA. The CDR3 runs to 15 residues. V was shortened by 3 bases and J by 4 bases, with 18 bases between the two germline ends. The full variable domain, rest sourced from reference TRBV29-1 and TRBJ1-2, is SAVISQKPSRDICQRGTSLTIQCQVDSQVTMMFWYRQQPGQSLTLIATANQGSEATYESGFVIDKFPISRPNLTFSTLTVSNMSPEDSSIYLCSVDEGEGGGYGYTFGSGTRLTVV.

This chain links TRBV10-3 with TRBJ2-5; D gene ambiguous. The J call could be wrong; TRBJ2-7 is a better fit for the DNA end. In germline, CDR1 is ENHRY, CDR2 SYGVKD. This CDR3 contains 15 residues. Here the CDR3 DNA reads TGTGCCATCAGTGACCCTACAAACCAGACCTACGAGCAGTACTTC. Translation: CAISDPTNQTYEQYF.

The chain joins TRBV29-1 to TRBJ1-2; 7 bases are shared with TRBD1. The J segment lost 7 bases and the V segment lost 6 bases, leaving 8 bases of the junction unmatched. The CDR3 is made up of 12 amino acids. Germline CDR1 reads SQVTM; CDR2 reads ANQGSEA. The DNA of the CDR3 is TGCAGCGTGGCTACAGGGGTATTTGGCTACACCTTC. It encodes CSVATGVFGYTF.

CDR3 region: CSAEGRGYSRGYTF. CDR3 coding DNA: TGCAGTGCCGAGGGCAGGGGCTACTCTAGGGGCTACACCTTC. The chain couples TRBV20-1 to TRBJ1-2; possibly TRBD1 for D (6 bases). Germline CDR1 DFQATT, CDR2 SNEGSKA (reference sequence). CDR3 length equals 14 residues. V lost 6 bases and J 8 bases, leaving 22 bases between the germline ends.

The chain uses TRBV4-1 and TRBJ2-1; the match to TRBD2 covers 11 bases. V shed 2 bases and J 2 bases; nucleotides not matched to a gene: 8. The germline V gene has CDR1 MGHRA and CDR2 YSYEKL. CDR3 length: 18 residues. CDR3 DNA sequence: TGCGCCAGCAGCCAAAGGCTAGCGGGGGGCTCCCCCTACAATGAGCAGTTCTTC. It codes for CASSQRLAGGSPYNEQFF.

This clonotype has just a few counts. The chain joins TRBV6-2 or TRBV6-3 to TRBJ2-1, with D tentatively TRBD2 (6 bases). CDR1 is MNHEY, CDR2 SVGEGT, per germline. CDR3 length: 18 residues. Between the trimmed V and J ends, which lost 2 bases and 5 bases, there was a span of 22 bases. CDR3 in amino acids: CASSYPGLLPKQDNEQFF. Here the CDR3 DNA reads TGTGCCAGCAGTTACCCCGGACTACTCCCCAAGCAGGACAATGAGCAGTTCTTC.

The V call is TRBV9, the J call TRBJ1-1; a weak D match, TRBD1 (5 bases). Trimming cost V 4 bases and J 3 bases, with 16 bases left between them. Per germline, CDR1 SGDLS and CDR2 YYNGEE. This CDR3 region has 15 residues. This chain's CDR3 is CASSPAPGGDTEAFF. In nucleotides, the CDR3 is TGTGCCAGCAGCCCCGCCCCGGGGGGGGACACTGAAGCTTTCTTT.

This CDR3 reads CAWGPHSYEQYF. The CDR3 DNA sequence: TGTGCCTGGGGGCCGCACTCCTACGAGCAGTACTTC. The chain combines TRBV30 with TRBJ2-7; D is unclear. Germline V gene sequence: CDR1 GTSNPN, CDR2 SVGIG (reference sequence). Between the trimmed V and J ends, which lost 5 bases and 0 bases, there was a span of 8 bases. This CDR3 contains 12 residues.